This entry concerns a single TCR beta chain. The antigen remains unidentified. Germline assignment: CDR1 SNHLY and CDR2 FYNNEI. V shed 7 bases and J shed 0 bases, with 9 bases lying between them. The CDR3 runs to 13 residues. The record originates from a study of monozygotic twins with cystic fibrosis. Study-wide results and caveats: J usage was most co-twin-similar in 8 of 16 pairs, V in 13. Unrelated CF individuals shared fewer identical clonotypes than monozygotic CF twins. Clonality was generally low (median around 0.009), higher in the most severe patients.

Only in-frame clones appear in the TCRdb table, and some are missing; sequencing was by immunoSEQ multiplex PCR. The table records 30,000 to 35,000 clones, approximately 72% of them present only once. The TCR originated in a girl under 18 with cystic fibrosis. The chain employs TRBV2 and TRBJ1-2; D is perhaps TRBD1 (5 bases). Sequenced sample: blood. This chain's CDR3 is CASTRDSNYGYTF. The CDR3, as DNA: TGTGCCAGCACCAGGGATTCTAACTATGGCTACACCTTC. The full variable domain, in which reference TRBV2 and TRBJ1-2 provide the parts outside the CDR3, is EPEVTQTPSHQVTQMGQEVILRCVPISNHLYFYWYRQILGQKVEFLVSFYNNEISEKSEIFDDQFSVERPDGSNFTLKIRSTKLEDSAMYFCASTRDSNYGYTFGSGTRLTVV.